This T cell receptor (beta chain) was sequenced in a study of blood T cells in healthy people across ages. CDR3 length: 14 residues. Germline lookup yields CDR1 SEHNR and CDR2 FQNEAQ (reference sequence). Trimming left V 5 bases short and J 4 bases short, with 12 bases between. The individuals who served as donors were healthy Caucasians living in Russia, aged roughly 6 to 100. For the second PCR, which ran for 7 to 11 cycles, a sample-barcoded 5' primer and a J-beta primer mix were used. Each of the samples gave a minimum of 3 million paired-end reads that contained CDR3. In TCRdb, the 5' RACE reads were re-called with MiXCR into one record per CDR3 protein. The table records around 1.5 million distinct CDR3 sequences, around 39% of them present only once.

The origin of this receptor is a young woman in good health. Source material: blood. V gene TRBV7-9 combines with J gene TRBJ2-1; D is perhaps TRBD1 (5 bases). The CDR3 DNA follows: TGTGCCAGCAGCAAGGAGCAGGGATACAATGAGCAGTTCTTC. It codes for CASSKEQGYNEQFF. Together with reference TRBV7-9 and TRBJ2-1, the CDR3 gives the full variable domain: DTGVSQNPRHKITKRGQNVTFRCDPISEHNRLYWYRQTLGQGPEFLTYFQNEAQLEKSRLLSDRFSAERPKGSFSTLEIQRTEQGDSAMYLCASSKEQGYNEQFFGPGTRLTVL.